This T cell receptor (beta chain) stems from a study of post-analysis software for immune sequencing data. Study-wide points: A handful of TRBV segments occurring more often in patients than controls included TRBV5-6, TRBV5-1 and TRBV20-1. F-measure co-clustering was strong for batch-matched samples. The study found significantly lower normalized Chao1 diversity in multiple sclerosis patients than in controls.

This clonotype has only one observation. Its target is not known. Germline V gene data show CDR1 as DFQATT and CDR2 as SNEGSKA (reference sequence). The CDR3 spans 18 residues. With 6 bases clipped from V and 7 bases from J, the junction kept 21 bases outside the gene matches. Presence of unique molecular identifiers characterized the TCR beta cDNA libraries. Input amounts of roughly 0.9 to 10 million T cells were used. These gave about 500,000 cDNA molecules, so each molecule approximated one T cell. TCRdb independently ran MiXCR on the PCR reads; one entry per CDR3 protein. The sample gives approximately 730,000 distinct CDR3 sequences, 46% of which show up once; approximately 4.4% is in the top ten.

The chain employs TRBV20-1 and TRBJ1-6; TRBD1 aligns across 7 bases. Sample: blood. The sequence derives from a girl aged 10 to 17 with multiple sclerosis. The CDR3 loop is CSAIGPRDSHTRNSPLHF. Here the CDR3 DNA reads TGCAGTGCCATAGGACCCCGGGACAGCCATACGAGGAATTCACCCCTCCACTTT.